The T cell receptor (beta chain) described here comes from a study of blood T cell repertoires in COVID-19. Original processing notes: Using reference gene primer amplification, nucleated cell counts were estimated. The assay was immunoSEQ multiplex PCR, and TCRdb's table has in-frame clones only and misses some. The DNA was the basis for D and trimming; V, J and clone size are from that table. Of about 210,000 clones listed, 82% are singletons. Trimming took 1 base from V and 5 from J; bases not matched to a gene: 6. CDR1 is GTSNPN and CDR2 is SVGIG in the germline V gene (reference sequence). The CDR3 spans 14 residues.

The source material was peripheral blood. The genes are TRBV30 and TRBJ2-3, with 7 bases matching TRBD2. This TCR came from a woman in her 40s with acute or convalescent COVID-19. The CDR3 DNA follows: TGTGCCTGGAGTGGGGGAGGGGAGGGAGATACGCAGTATTTT. The encoded protein is CAWSGGGEGDTQYF.